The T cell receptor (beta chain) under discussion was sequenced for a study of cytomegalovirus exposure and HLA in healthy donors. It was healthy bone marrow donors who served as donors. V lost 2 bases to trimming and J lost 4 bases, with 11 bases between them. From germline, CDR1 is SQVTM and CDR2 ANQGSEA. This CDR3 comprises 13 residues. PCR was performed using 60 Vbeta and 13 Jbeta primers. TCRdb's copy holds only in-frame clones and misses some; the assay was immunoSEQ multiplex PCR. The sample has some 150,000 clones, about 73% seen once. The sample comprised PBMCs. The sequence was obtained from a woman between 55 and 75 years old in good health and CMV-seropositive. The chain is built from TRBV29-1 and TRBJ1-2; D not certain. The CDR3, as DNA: TGCAGCGTTGAATCGGGGTCTTCCTATGGCTACACCTTC. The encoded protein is CSVESGSSYGYTF.